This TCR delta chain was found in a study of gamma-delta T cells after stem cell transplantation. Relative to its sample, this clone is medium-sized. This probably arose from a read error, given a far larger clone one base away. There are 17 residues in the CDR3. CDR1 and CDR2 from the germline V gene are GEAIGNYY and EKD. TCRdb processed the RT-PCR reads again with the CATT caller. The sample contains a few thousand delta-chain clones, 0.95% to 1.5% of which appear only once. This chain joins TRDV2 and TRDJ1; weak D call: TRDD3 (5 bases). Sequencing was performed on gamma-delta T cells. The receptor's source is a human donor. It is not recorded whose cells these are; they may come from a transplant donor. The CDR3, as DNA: TGTGCCCGTGACACGTGGGCCCCCGACGGGGGGACCGATAAACTCATCTTT. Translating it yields CARDTWAPDGGTDKLIF.